Presented here are 27 T cell receptor beta chains from one specimen sequenced in a study of T cells in Graves' hyperthyroidism and ophthalmopathy. TCR beta CDR3 regions were amplified from RNA. The HTBI set primed first-round TCR CDR3 RT-PCR. A single record per CDR3 protein comes from TCRdb applying MiXCR to the multiplex PCR reads. The sample lists some 720,000 distinct CDR3 sequences; 15% to 20% were seen once. The sample was blood. These receptors were collected from a man younger than 35 with Graves' hyperthyroidism.

The chain recombines TRBV14 with TRBJ2-1; D gene unclear. This CDR3 comprises 15 residues. V was cut by 4 bases and J by 9 bases, with 19 bases left in between. In germline, CDR1 is SGHDN, CDR2 FVKESK. The CDR3 region has the DNA TGTGCCAGCAGCCCGGAACTAACAGTCGTCGGTGAGCAGTTCTTC. Protein sequence: CASSPELTVVGEQFF.

The chain is built from TRBV25-1 and TRBJ2-2; 8 nucleotides align to TRBD2. The V gene end was trimmed by 4 bases and the J gene end by 4 bases; junction bases not matched to a gene: 2. The germline CDR1 and CDR2 sequences are MGHDK and SYGVNS. The CDR3 covers 14 residues. This CDR3 reads CASSVSGITGELFF. The CDR3 coding sequence is TGTGCCAGCAGTGTTAGCGGGATCACCGGGGAGCTGTTTTTT.

The chain is built from TRBV28 and TRBJ2-4; D call uncertain. Looked up from germline, CDR1 is MDHEN and CDR2 is SYDVKM. V was pared by 7 bases and J by 0 bases, with 13 bases between. This CDR3 has 15 residues. The CDR3 spells CASTRRLVAKNIQYF. For the CDR3, the DNA is TGTGCCAGCACTCGGCGATTAGTAGCCAAAAACATTCAGTACTTC.

This clonotype appeared many times. The rearrangement links TRBV5-5 to TRBJ2-1, with a tentative D call TRBD2 (6 bases). Germline V lookup: CDR1 SGHKS, CDR2 YYEKEE (reference sequence). V lost 0 bases and J 6 bases, leaving 16 bases between the germline ends. The CDR3 extends over 16 amino acids. CDR3 sequence reads: CASSLGRAWGVNEQFF. CDR3 nucleotides: TGTGCCAGCAGCTTGGGCAGAGCGTGGGGGGTCAATGAGCAGTTCTTC.

The table lists this clonotype with many counts. The chain joins TRBV2 to TRBJ1-5, with 12 nucleotides matching TRBD1. The CDR3 extends over 17 amino acids. The trim removed 5 bases at V and 1 base at J, leaving 6 bases unmatched. Germline CDR1 is SNHLY and CDR2 is FYNNEI. As DNA, the CDR3 is TGTGCCAGCAGTTCCGGGACAGGGGGCGCCAGCAATCAGCCCCAGCATTTT. Its translation: CASSSGTGGASNQPQHF.

The genes are TRBV29-1 and TRBJ2-5, with TRBD2 matching 10 bases. CDR3 length: 16 residues. Trimming at V came to 0 bases and at J to 1 base, leaving 5 bases not matched to a gene. Looked up from germline, CDR1 is SQVTM and CDR2 is ANQGSEA. CDR3 amino acids: CSVEDRAGGPQETQYF. The CDR3 region has the DNA TGCAGCGTTGAAGATAGAGCGGGAGGGCCCCAAGAGACCCAGTACTTC.

Many counts were recorded for this clonotype. This chain joins TRBV6-1 and TRBJ2-7; D is possibly TRBD2 (5 bases). The CDR3 is made up of 13 amino acids. From germline, CDR1 is MNHNS and CDR2 SASEGT. V shed 8 bases and J shed 2 bases, with 13 bases lying between them. The CDR3 bases are TGTGCCAGCGGTGGCGGGCCCGCCTACGAGCAGTACTTC. Its protein is CASGGGPAYEQYF.

This clonotype was seen many times. This sequence joins TRBV18 and TRBJ2-1; TRBD2 matches at 8 bases. CDR3 length equals 17 residues. J was trimmed by 0 bases and V by 2 bases; bases with no gene match: 6. Germline V lookup: CDR1 KGHSH, CDR2 LQKENI. Here the CDR3 reads CASSPGRAGVSYNEQFF. The CDR3 DNA sequence: TGTGCCAGCTCACCAGGGCGAGCGGGAGTCTCCTACAATGAGCAGTTCTTC.

This clonotype has just a few counts. This rearrangement joins TRBV20-1 to TRBJ2-1, with unresolved D. Trimming left V 5 bases short and J 0 bases short, with 14 bases between. The CDR3 covers 15 residues. Germline V gene data show CDR1 as DFQATT and CDR2 as SNEGSKA (reference sequence). CDR3 sequence (DNA): TGCAGTGCTTTTCCCATAGGAAGCTCCTACAATGAGCAGTTCTTC. Translated: CSAFPIGSSYNEQFF.

This clonotype occurred many times. J is TRBJ2-3 and V is TRBV20-1, with D perhaps matching TRBD1 or TRBD2 (5 bases each). This CDR3 has 14 amino acids. From germline, CDR1 is DFQATT and CDR2 SNEGSKA (reference sequence). The germline V and J ends were trimmed by 3 bases and 1 base, with 11 bases remaining between them. CDR3 bases: TGCAGTGCTAGTCCCGGGGACCGCACAGATACGCAGTATTTT. Translating it yields CSASPGDRTDTQYF.

The chain combines TRBV7-2 with TRBJ2-3; TRBD2 matches at 13 bases. Germline CDR1 reads SGHTA; CDR2 reads FQGNSA. With V trimmed by 3 bases and J by 6 bases, 12 bases remained unmatched. The CDR3 has 18 amino acids. CDR3 in amino acids: CASSFLTSGRGGPDTQYF. As DNA, the CDR3 is TGTGCCAGCAGCTTTTTAACTAGCGGGAGGGGGGGACCGGATACGCAGTATTTT.

This chain uses TRBV27 with TRBJ2-7; no firm D call. The V end lost 8 bases, the J end lost 0 bases, and 11 bases lay between the germline ends. CDR1 MNHEY and CDR2 SMNVEV come from the germline V gene (reference sequence). The CDR3 is made up of 13 amino acids. CDR3 amino acids: CASGRTASYEQYF. CDR3 in DNA: TGTGCCAGCGGCCGGACCGCCTCCTACGAGCAGTACTTC.

Note on this clonotype: A much larger clone differs by one base, so this may be a read error. The V and J genes are TRBV10-3 and TRBJ2-7; D possibly uses TRBD1 or TRBD2 (5 bases each). V shed 0 bases and J shed 9 bases, with 9 bases lying between them. The CDR3 spans 12 residues. CDR1 and CDR2 from the germline V gene are ENHRY and SYGVKD. Written as DNA, the CDR3 is TGTGCCATCAGTGAGTCGAGGGACGGGCAGTACTTC. Amino acids: CAISESRDGQYF.

In its sample, this clonotype was seen a few times. A read error may explain this, as a much larger clone is one base away. The rearrangement uses TRBV7-9 and TRBJ2-5; the match to TRBD1 covers 10 bases. Per germline, CDR1 SEHNR and CDR2 FQNEAQ (reference sequence). J lost 3 bases, V lost 4 bases, and 2 bases had no gene match. CDR3 size: 14 residues. CDR3 bases: TGTGCCAGCAGCTGGGGGACAGGGGAAGAGACCCAGTACTTC. Protein sequence: CASSWGTGEETQYF.

The rearrangement joins TRBV20-1 to TRBJ2-5, with 10 bases matching TRBD1. CDR1 and CDR2 from the germline V gene are DFQATT and SNEGSKA (reference sequence). CDR3 length: 11 residues. The CDR3 reads CSGTGEETQYF. The CDR3 DNA reads as TGCAGCGGGACAGGGGAAGAGACCCAGTACTTC.

CDR3 sequence reads: CSIVRQGLQETQYF. For the CDR3, the DNA is TGCAGCATTGTACGACAGGGTCTTCAAGAGACCCAGTACTTC. The chain combines TRBV29-1 with TRBJ2-5; 7 positions match TRBD1. Trimming removed 8 bases from V and 2 bases from J; junction bases left unmatched: 11. CDR1 SQVTM and CDR2 ANQGSEA come from the germline V gene. CDR3 length: 14 residues.

This clonotype was seen more than once but under ten times. The conserved phenylalanine or tryptophan is not found at the CDR3 terminus, so this likely reflects a read error. The genes are TRBV10-3 and TRBJ2-5; D is possibly TRBD2 (5 bases). V was cut by 4 bases and J by 3 bases, with 12 bases left in between. Germline CDR1 reads ENHRY; CDR2 reads SYGVKD. The CDR3 loop spans 14 amino acids. CDR3 protein: CAISARLAKETQYL. CDR3 coding DNA: TGTGCCATCAGTGCTCGGTTAGCGAAAGAGACCCAGTACCTC.

This clonotype was counted between two and nine times. The chain is built from TRBV6-1 and TRBJ1-1; 10 nucleotides agree with TRBD1. Germline V gene sequence: CDR1 MNHNS, CDR2 SASEGT. There are 14 residues in the CDR3. J gave up 10 bases and V 5 bases, and 10 bases lay outside the gene matches. CDR3 in amino acids: CASSLDRGFIGAFF. CDR3 sequence (DNA): TGTGCCAGCAGTTTGGACAGGGGGTTCATCGGAGCTTTCTTT.

This clonotype came up many times. The J gene is TRBJ2-1, the V gene TRBV27, with unresolved D. Germline V gene data show CDR1 as MNHEY and CDR2 as SMNVEV (reference sequence). The CDR3 totals 11 residues. V dropped 6 bases and J dropped 10 bases, with 10 bases sitting between them. CDR3 sequence: CASSVTREQFF. CDR3 DNA: TGTGCCAGCAGCGTGACCCGGGAGCAGTTCTTC.

DNA for the CDR3: TGTGCCAGCAGTGAAGCGGGGACAGTATTCTATGGCTACACCTTC. It translates to CASSEAGTVFYGYTF. This chain connects TRBV2 to TRBJ1-2; 7 bases are a match to TRBD1. Trimming at V came to 0 bases and at J to 4 bases, leaving 5 bases not matched to a gene. The germline V gene has CDR1 SNHLY and CDR2 FYNNEI. The CDR3 is 15 amino acids.

This clonotype was observed many times. The chain uses TRBV5-6 and TRBJ2-5, with D possibly TRBD2 on 5 matching bases. Trimming shortened V by 0 bases and J by 2 bases, and 8 bases separated the two germline ends. Per the germline V gene, CDR1 is SGHDT and CDR2 is YYEEEE. CDR3 size: 14 residues. The CDR3 nucleotides are TGTGCCAGCAGCTTGGAGGAGGAGCAAGAGACCCAGTACTTC. It translates to CASSLEEEQETQYF.

This clonotype has a count of ten or more. This chain links TRBV7-6 with TRBJ2-7; 8 positions match TRBD2. There are 15 residues in the CDR3. The V segment lost 6 bases and the J segment 6 bases; nucleotides outside the gene matches: 13. Per germline, CDR1 SGHVS and CDR2 FNYEAQ. As DNA, the CDR3 is TGTGCCAGCAGTTATGAACGGGAGGGCAAGAGCGAGCAGTACTTC. It yields the protein CASSYEREGKSEQYF.

This clonotype was picked up many times. The chain carries TRBV30 and TRBJ1-1; 12 nucleotides match TRBD1. The CDR3 sequence is 13 residues long. V lost 5 bases to trimming and J lost 6 bases; unmatched junction nucleotides: 4. CDR1 and CDR2 from the germline V gene are GTSNPN and SVGIG (reference sequence). The chain's CDR3 is CAWAGTGGPEAFF. CDR3 sequence (DNA): TGTGCCTGGGCCGGGACAGGGGGCCCTGAAGCTTTCTTT.

This clonotype was counted only a few times. The genes are TRBV20-1 and TRBJ2-7; D call uncertain. The CDR3 is 14 residues long. Trimming cost V 0 bases and J 4 bases, with 13 bases left between them. CDR1 is DFQATT, CDR2 SNEGSKA, per germline (reference sequence). The CDR3 DNA reads TGCAGTGCTAGAGACGCGCCAGGAGCGTACGAGCAGTACTTC. Protein sequence: CSARDAPGAYEQYF.

V usage is TRBV5-1 and J usage is TRBJ1-3; D may be TRBD1 (5 bases). The V and J ends lost 1 base and 3 bases respectively, with 11 bases between them. CDR3 size: 15 residues. Per germline, CDR1 SGHRS and CDR2 YFSETQ. DNA for the CDR3: TGCGCCAGCAGCTTGTTGCCAGACAGTGGAAACACCATATATTTT. It translates to CASSLLPDSGNTIYF. Using reference TRBV5-1 and TRBJ1-3 for the parts outside the CDR3, the full variable domain is KAGVTQTPRYLIKTRGQQVTLSCSPISGHRSVSWYQQTPGQGLQFLFEYFSETQRNKGNFPGRFSGRQFSNSRSEMNVSTLELGDSALYLCASSLLPDSGNTIYFGEGSWLTVV.

The chain combines TRBV6-1 with TRBJ2-2, with D possibly TRBD1 on 6 matching bases. Germline CDR1 and CDR2: MNHNS and SASEGT. Trimming removed 5 bases from V and 0 bases from J, with 10 bases in between. The CDR3 consists of 15 residues. CDR3 region: CASSTGQTNTGELFF. The CDR3 nucleotides read TGTGCCAGCAGTACAGGACAGACGAACACCGGGGAGCTGTTTTTT.

Points on this clonotype: The junction differs from germline at one of its ends, possibly a read error. The chain's CDR3 is CVSSLVGASKDEQYF. The CDR3, as DNA: TGTGTCAGCAGCTTGGTCGGGGCGTCGAAGGACGAGCAGTACTTC. The rearrangement uses TRBV7-9 and TRBJ2-7; D could derive from TRBD1 or TRBD2 (5 bases each). This CDR3 is 15 amino acids long. Germline V lookup: CDR1 SEHNR, CDR2 FQNEAQ (reference sequence). Based on the CDR3 plus reference TRBV7-9 and TRBJ2-7, the full variable domain is DTGVSQNPRHKITKRGQNVTFRCDPISEHNRLYWYRQTLGQGPEFLTYFQNEAQLEKSRLLSDRFSAERPKGSFSTLEIQRTEQGDSAMYLCVSSLVGASKDEQYFGPGTRLTVT.